Ten or more counts support the clone carrying this TCR beta chain. What it binds is not known. From whole blood left unfractionated, total RNA was extracted. During construction of the library, unique molecular identifiers were attached to individual cDNA molecules for quantitative, reproducible TCR counting. TCRdb re-called the reads with MiXCR, one entry per CDR3 protein. The profile shows about 120,000 distinct CDR3 sequences, about 7.7% of them singletons. The entry originates in a study of human T cells and chemical hapten exposure. Study-wide findings and caveats: After DPC sensitization, TCRs above 1 in 1000 frequency showed no change.

The specimen sequenced was whole blood. This receptor was taken from a human donor in good health. Some clones in this sample may be carry-over from other donors' samples.

The chain's CDR3 is CASSWTGLNTGELFF. In nucleotides, the CDR3 is TGTGCCAGCAGTTGGACAGGGTTAAACACCGGGGAGCTGTTTTTT. The chain carries TRBV6-2 or TRBV6-3 and TRBJ2-2; TRBD1 matches at 8 bases. Germline-derived CDR1 and CDR2 are MNHEY and SVGEGT. The junction had 3 bases not matched to a gene; V was cut back by 4 bases and J by 2 bases. The CDR3 covers 15 residues.